Here is one TCR beta chain with its context. Antigen specificity is unknown. One end of the junction does not line up with germline, which may come from a read error. The data derive from a study of CD8+CD57+ T cells in acquired aplastic anemia. Across the study: The DNA of sorted CD4+ and CD8+ cells averaged roughly 3.2 ug. Healthy donor sequencing depth: 10 million to 10.8 million CD4+, approximately 11 million CD8+ reads.

CDR3 and TCR beta VDJ profiling relied on genomic DNA as the template. TCRdb re-analysed the reads in MiXCR, keeping a single row per CDR3 protein. The sample includes hundreds of thousands of distinct CDR3 sequences, just under 70% of them seen just once. Study-wide results and caveats: Significant differences in CD8+ Simpson's diversity were not observed between patients and controls. Roughly 27 sequences, all CD8+ CDR3, were shared between patients and controls.

Germline V gene lookup returns CDR1 SGHTA and CDR2 FQGTGA. The CDR3 extends over 15 amino acids. The sequence was collected from a human donor in good health, serving as a control. The sequencing sample was made of sorted CD4+, CD8+, or CD8+CD57+ T cells (not recorded which) from PBMCs. The V gene is TRBV7-3, the J gene TRBJ2-7, with 8 bases matching TRBD1. CDR3 nucleotides: TGTGCCAGCAGCCCGCGGACAGGGAGGACGTACGCGCAGTACTTC. As protein: CASSPRTGRTYAQYF.